These 8 T cell receptor beta chains were sequenced from one sample in a study of sequential checkpoint blockade in melanoma. Treatment indicated: randomized to nivolumab then ipilimumab (arm A) or the reverse (arm B). Sequenced by immunoSEQ multiplex PCR; TCRdb stores in-frame clones only, minus some. This sample yields under 20,000 clones, of which roughly 70% are seen a single time; 10% to 15% belongs to the top ten. Source: CD8+ T cells sorted from blood (inferred from file names), taken from a patient given nivolumab and ipilimumab in sequence. Receptor source: a human donor with melanoma.

A single count supports this clone. CDR3 protein: CASSEDNGGWQFF. CDR3 coding DNA: TGTGCCAGCAGTGAAGATAACGGAGGGTGGCAGTTCTTC. J is TRBJ2-1 and V is TRBV6-1, with D maybe TRBD2 (6 bases). The germline V and J ends were trimmed by 1 base and 12 bases, with 13 bases remaining between them. The CDR3 runs to 13 residues. Germline CDR1 reads MNHNS; CDR2 reads SASEGT.

The rearrangement joins TRBV27 to TRBJ2-7; D possibly corresponds to TRBD2 (5 bases). This CDR3 spans 13 amino acids. V was pared by 5 bases and J by 2 bases, with 10 bases between. CDR1 and CDR2 (germline): MNHEY, SMNVEV (reference sequence). The CDR3 DNA follows: TGTGCCAGCAGTCCCGGACTCGCCTACGAGCAGTACTTC. Amino acid sequence: CASSPGLAYEQYF.

The chain recombines TRBV5-1 with TRBJ2-3, with D possibly TRBD1 on 5 matching bases. V lost 0 bases and J lost 4, with 12 bases in between. This CDR3 contains 15 residues. The V gene's germline CDR1 is SGHRS and CDR2 YFSETQ. CDR3 residues: CASSLAGTGPDTQYF. The CDR3 nucleotides read TGCGCCAGCAGCTTGGCCGGCACAGGCCCAGATACGCAGTATTTT.

The chain is built from TRBV5-1 and TRBJ2-5; D perhaps matches TRBD1 (5 bases). Germline V gives CDR1 SGHRS, CDR2 YFSETQ. The CDR3 spans 13 residues. V was pared by 4 bases and J by 1 base, with 8 bases between. The DNA of the CDR3 is TGCGCCAGCAGCCTGGGGCTCCAAGAGACCCAGTACTTC. Its translation is CASSLGLQETQYF.

This rearrangement joins TRBV5-5 to TRBJ1-1; D not resolved. The V gene lost 4 bases and the J gene lost 1 base, with 11 bases spanning the gap. Germline assignment: CDR1 SGHKS and CDR2 YYEKEE (reference sequence). The CDR3 is made up of 14 amino acids. The CDR3 reads CASSPSPGNTEAFF. CDR3 in DNA: TGTGCCAGCAGCCCCTCTCCAGGGAACACTGAAGCTTTCTTT.

The chain carries TRBV6-5 and TRBJ1-3; D may be TRBD1 (6 bases). Germline CDR1 reads MNHEY; CDR2 reads SVGAGI. The ends were cut back, 2 bases at V and 0 bases at J, with 11 bases in the middle. The CDR3 extends over 16 amino acids. The CDR3: CASSYNQGISGNTIYF. CDR3 bases: TGTGCCAGCAGTTACAATCAGGGGATCTCTGGAAACACCATATATTTT.

There are a few counts of this clone. The chain combines TRBV7-9 with TRBJ2-7; 11 bases match TRBD2. CDR3 size: 15 residues. Germline loops: CDR1 SEHNR, CDR2 FQNEAQ (reference sequence). With 3 bases clipped from V and 1 base from J, the junction kept 2 bases outside the gene matches. Here the CDR3 DNA reads TGTGCCAGCAGCTTCCCTAGCGGGGGGTCCTACGAGCAGTACTTC. It codes for CASSFPSGGSYEQYF.

The genes are TRBV7-6 and TRBJ2-7, with 10 bases fitting TRBD1. The V and J ends lost 3 bases and 3 bases, in that order; junction bases with no gene match: 5. The germline gives CDR1 SGHVS, CDR2 FNYEAQ. The length of the CDR3 is 15 residues. CDR3 residues: CASSFSGTGDYEQYF. The CDR3 region has the DNA TGTGCCAGCAGCTTCTCCGGGACAGGGGACTACGAGCAGTACTTC. The variable domain in full, with the rest retrieved from reference TRBV7-6 and TRBJ2-7, is GAGVSQSPRYKVTKRGQDVALRCDPISGHVSLYWYRQALGQGPEFLTYFNYEAQQDKSGLPNDRFSAERPEGSISTLTIQRTEQRDSAMYRCASSFSGTGDYEQYFGPGTRLTVT.